A single sample gave rise to the 2 T cell receptor beta chains below, sequenced in a study of blood T cell repertoires in COVID-19. Some clones are missing from TCRdb's copy, which holds only in-frame ones; the method was immunoSEQ multiplex PCR. The sample records a few hundred thousand clones, roughly 87% being singletons. The sample consisted of PBMCs or T cells enriched from blood (not recorded which). These receptors were obtained from a woman in her thirties who had recovered from COVID-19.

This chain connects TRBV10-3 to TRBJ1-1; D is perhaps TRBD1 (5 bases). Between the trimmed V and J ends, which lost 10 bases and 2 bases, there was a span of 11 bases. The CDR3 extends over 12 amino acids. From germline, CDR1 is ENHRY and CDR2 SYGVKD. This CDR3 is CATRQPNTEAFF. CDR3 coding DNA: TGTGCCACTCGACAGCCTAACACTGAAGCTTTCTTT.

V gene TRBV10-3 combines with J gene TRBJ1-1; 8 nucleotides agree with TRBD1. CDR1 and CDR2 (germline): ENHRY, SYGVKD. CDR3 length: 13 residues. The V segment lost 10 bases and the J segment 1 base; nucleotides outside the gene matches: 5. In DNA form, the CDR3 reads TGTGCCACTCAGGACAGGGCGAACACTGAAGCTTTCTTT. Its protein product is CATQDRANTEAFF.